Below, 3 T cell receptor beta chains from the same sample are listed, as sequenced in a study of identical twins' blood T cells. TCRdb reanalysed the 5' RACE reads using MiXCR and keeps one entry per CDR3 protein. The sample lists roughly 340,000 distinct CDR3 sequences; 25% to 35% were seen once. The source material was PBMCs. The receptors stem from a woman aged 18-55 years in good health.

Of note for this clonotype: At one end the junction does not follow the germline gene, possibly because of a read error. The V and J genes are TRBV7-9 and TRBJ1-2; a weak D match, TRBD1 (5 bases). The CDR3 is 14 amino acids. CDR1 and CDR2 (germline): SEHNR, FQNEAQ (reference sequence). This chain's CDR3 is CASSRDGRPYGNTF. The CDR3, as DNA: TGTGCCAGCAGCAGGGACGGACGGCCCTATGGCAACACCTTC.

In the case of this clonotype: One base away lies a much larger clone, so this may be a sequencing read error. The V and J genes are TRBV29-1 and TRBJ1-1; D remains unclear. CDR3 length: 13 residues. Germline V gene data show CDR1 as SQVTM and CDR2 as ANQGSEA. The CDR3 DNA reads as TGCAGCGCTGAAAGGAACACGAACACTGAAGCTTTCTTT. Translation: CSAERNTNTEAFF.

The V call is TRBV5-1, the J call TRBJ2-5, with a tentative D call TRBD2 (7 bases). There are 14 residues in the CDR3. The V and J ends lost 6 bases and 1 base respectively, with 13 bases between them. Germline loops: CDR1 SGHRS, CDR2 YFSETQ. CDR3 region: CASTAGAPQETQYF. CDR3 in DNA: TGCGCCAGCACTGCGGGGGCCCCCCAAGAGACCCAGTACTTC.